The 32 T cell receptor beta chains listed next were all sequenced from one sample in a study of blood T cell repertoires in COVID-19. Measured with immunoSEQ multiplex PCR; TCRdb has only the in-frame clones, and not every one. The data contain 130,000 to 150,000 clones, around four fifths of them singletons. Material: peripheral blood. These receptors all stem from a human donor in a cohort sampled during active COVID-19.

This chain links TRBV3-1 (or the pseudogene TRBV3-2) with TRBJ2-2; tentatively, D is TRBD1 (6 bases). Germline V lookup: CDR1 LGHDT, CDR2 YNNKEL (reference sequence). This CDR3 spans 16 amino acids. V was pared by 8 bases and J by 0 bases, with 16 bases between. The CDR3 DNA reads TGTGCCAGCGGAAGGCGGACAGACCCGAACACCGGGGAGCTGTTTTTT. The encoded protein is CASGRRTDPNTGELFF.

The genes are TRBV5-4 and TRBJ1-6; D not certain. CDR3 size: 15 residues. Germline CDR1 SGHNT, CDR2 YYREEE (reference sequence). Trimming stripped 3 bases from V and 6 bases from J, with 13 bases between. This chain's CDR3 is CASSSGRVSNSPLHF. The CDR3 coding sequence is TGTGCCAGCAGCTCGGGAAGAGTTAGTAATTCACCCCTCCACTTT.

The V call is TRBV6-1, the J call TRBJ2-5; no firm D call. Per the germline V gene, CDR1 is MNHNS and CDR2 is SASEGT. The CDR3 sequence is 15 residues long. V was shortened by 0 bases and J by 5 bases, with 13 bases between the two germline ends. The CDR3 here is CASSEALRYMETQYF. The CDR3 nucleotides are TGTGCCAGCAGTGAAGCGCTTCGTTACATGGAGACCCAGTACTTC.

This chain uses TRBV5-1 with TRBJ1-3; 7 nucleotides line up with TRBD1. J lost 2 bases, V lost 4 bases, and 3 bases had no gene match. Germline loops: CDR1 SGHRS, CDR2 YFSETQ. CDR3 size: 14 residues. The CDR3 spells CASSPGQPGNTIYF. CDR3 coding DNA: TGCGCCAGCAGCCCGGGACAGCCTGGAAACACCATATATTTT. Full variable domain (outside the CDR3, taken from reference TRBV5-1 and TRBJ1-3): KAGVTQTPRYLIKTRGQQVTLSCSPISGHRSVSWYQQTPGQGLQFLFEYFSETQRNKGNFPGRFSGRQFSNSRSEMNVSTLELGDSALYLCASSPGQPGNTIYFGEGSWLTVV.

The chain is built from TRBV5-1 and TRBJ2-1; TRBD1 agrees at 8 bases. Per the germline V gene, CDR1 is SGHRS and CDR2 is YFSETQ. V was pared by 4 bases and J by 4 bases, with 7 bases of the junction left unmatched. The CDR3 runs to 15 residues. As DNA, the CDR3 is TGCGCCAGCAGCCCCGGACAGGGATGGTACAATGAGCAGTTCTTC. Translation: CASSPGQGWYNEQFF.

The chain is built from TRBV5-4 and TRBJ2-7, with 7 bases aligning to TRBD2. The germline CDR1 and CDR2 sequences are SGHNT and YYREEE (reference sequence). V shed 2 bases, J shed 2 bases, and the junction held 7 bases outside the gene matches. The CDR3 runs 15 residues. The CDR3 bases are TGTGCCAGCAGCTTCGGCGGGGGAGAAGCCTACGAGCAGTACGTC. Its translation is CASSFGGGEAYEQYV.

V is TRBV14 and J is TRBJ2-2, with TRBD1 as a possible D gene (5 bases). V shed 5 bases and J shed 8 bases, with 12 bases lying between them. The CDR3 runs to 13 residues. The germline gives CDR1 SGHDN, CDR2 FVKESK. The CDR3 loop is CASSAQGIGELFF. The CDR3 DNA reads TGTGCCAGCAGCGCGCAGGGTATTGGGGAGCTGTTTTTT. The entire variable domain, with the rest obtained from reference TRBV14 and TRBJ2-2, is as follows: EAGVTQFPSHSVIEKGQTVTLRCDPISGHDNLYWYRRVMGKEIKFLLHFVKESKQDESGMPNNRFLAERTGGTYSTLKVQPAELEDSGVYFCASSAQGIGELFFGEGSRLTVL.

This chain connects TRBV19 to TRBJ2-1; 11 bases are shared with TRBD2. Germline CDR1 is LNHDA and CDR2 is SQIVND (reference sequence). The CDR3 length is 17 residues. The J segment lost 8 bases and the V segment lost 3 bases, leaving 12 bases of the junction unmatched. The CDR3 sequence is CASSMSRGLAGGYEQFF. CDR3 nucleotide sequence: TGTGCCAGTAGTATGTCGCGTGGGCTAGCGGGGGGTTATGAGCAGTTCTTC.

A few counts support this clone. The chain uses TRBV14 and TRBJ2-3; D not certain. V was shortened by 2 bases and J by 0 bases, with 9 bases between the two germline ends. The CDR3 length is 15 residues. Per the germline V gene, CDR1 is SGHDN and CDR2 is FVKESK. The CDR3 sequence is CASSQIRSSTDTQYF. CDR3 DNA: TGTGCCAGCAGCCAAATCAGGTCGAGCACAGATACGCAGTATTTT.

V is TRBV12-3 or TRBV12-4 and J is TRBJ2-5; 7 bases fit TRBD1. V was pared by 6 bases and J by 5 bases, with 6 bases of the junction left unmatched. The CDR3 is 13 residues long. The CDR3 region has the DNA TGTGCCAGCAGGTCACAGGGGATGGAGACCCAGTACTTC. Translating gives CASRSQGMETQYF.

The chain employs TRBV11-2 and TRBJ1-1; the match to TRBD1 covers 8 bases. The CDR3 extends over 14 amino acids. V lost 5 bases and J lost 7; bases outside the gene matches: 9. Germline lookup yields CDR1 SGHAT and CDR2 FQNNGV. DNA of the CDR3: TGTGCCAGCAGCCCTCCCCGGACAGGGATTGAAGCTTTCTTT. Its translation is CASSPPRTGIEAFF.

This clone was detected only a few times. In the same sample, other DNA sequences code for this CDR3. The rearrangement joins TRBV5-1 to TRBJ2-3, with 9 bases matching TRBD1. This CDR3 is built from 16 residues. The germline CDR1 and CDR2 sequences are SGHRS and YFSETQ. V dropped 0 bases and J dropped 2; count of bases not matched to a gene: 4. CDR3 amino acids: CASSLVGTGHTDTQYF. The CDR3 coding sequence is TGCGCCAGCAGCTTGGTCGGGACAGGGCACACAGATACGCAGTATTTT.

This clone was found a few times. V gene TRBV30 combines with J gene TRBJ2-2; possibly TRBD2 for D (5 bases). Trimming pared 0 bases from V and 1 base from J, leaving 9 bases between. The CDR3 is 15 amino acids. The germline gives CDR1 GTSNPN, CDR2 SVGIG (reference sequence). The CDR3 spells CAWSVLAGNTGELFF. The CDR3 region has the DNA TGTGCCTGGAGTGTACTCGCGGGGAACACCGGGGAGCTGTTTTTT.

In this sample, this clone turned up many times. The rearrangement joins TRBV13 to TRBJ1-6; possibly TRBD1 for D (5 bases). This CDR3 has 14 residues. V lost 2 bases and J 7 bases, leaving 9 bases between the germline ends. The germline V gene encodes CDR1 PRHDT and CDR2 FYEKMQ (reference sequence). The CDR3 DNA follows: TGTGCCAGCAGCTTAACAGGACCCAATTCACCCCTCCACTTT. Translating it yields CASSLTGPNSPLHF.

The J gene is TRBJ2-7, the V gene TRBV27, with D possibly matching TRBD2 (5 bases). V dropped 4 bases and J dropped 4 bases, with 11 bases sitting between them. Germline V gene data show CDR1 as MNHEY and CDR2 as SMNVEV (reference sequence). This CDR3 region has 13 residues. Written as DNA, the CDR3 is TGTGCCAGCAGTTCCGGGCGGGCTTACGAGCAGTACGTC. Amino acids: CASSSGRAYEQYV.

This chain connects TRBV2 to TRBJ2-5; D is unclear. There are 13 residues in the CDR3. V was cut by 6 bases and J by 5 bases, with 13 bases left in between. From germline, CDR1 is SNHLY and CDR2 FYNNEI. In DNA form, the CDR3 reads TGTGCCAGCAGCGAAACAGTATCGGAGACCCAGTACTTC. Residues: CASSETVSETQYF.

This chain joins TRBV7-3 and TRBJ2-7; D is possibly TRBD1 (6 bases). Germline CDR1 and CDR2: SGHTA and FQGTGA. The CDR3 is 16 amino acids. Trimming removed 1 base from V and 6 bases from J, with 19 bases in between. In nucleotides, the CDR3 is TGTGCCAGCAGCTTAAGATCCACAGGGAGTGGGAGCGAGCAGTACTTC. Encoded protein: CASSLRSTGSGSEQYF.

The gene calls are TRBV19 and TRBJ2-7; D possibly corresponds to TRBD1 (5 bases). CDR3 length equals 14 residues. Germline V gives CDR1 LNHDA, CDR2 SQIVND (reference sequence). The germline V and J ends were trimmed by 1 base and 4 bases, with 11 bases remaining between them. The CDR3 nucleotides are TGTGCCAGTAGTATAGGTGGCAGGGAATACGAGCAGTACTTC. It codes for CASSIGGREYEQYF.

The CDR3, as DNA: TGTGCCATCAGTGGGGACAGCATCCACACTGAAGCTTTCTTT. Its translation is CAISGDSIHTEAFF. This sequence joins TRBV10-3 and TRBJ1-1; TRBD1 matches 7 bases. The CDR3 covers 14 residues. With V trimmed by 4 bases and J by 3 bases, 5 bases remained unmatched. Germline V lookup: CDR1 ENHRY, CDR2 SYGVKD.

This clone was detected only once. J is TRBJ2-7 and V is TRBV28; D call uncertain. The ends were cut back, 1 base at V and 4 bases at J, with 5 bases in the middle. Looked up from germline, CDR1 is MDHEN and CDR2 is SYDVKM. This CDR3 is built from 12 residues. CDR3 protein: CASSLLRYEQYF. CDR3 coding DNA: TGTGCCAGCAGTTTATTGCGTTACGAGCAGTACTTC.

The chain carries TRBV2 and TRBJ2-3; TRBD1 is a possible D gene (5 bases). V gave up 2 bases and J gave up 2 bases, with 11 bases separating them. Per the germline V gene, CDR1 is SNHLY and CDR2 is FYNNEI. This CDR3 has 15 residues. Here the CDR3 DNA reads TGTGCCAGCAGTGAACAGGGTCCCGCCACAGATACGCAGTATTTT. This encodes CASSEQGPATDTQYF.

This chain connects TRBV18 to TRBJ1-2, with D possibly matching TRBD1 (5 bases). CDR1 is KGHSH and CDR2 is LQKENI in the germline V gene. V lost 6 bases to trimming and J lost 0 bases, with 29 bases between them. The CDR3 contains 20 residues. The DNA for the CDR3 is TGTGCCAGCTCGCACGATCGGAGTAACAGGTCCCCAAAAGCTAACTATGGCTACACCTTC. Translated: CASSHDRSNRSPKANYGYTF. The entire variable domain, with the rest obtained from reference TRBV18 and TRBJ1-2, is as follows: NAGVMQNPRHLVRRRGQEARLRCSPMKGHSHVYWYRQLPEEGLKFMVYLQKENIIDESGMPKERFSAEFPKEGPSILRIQQVVRGDSAAYFCASSHDRSNRSPKANYGYTFGSGTRLTVV.

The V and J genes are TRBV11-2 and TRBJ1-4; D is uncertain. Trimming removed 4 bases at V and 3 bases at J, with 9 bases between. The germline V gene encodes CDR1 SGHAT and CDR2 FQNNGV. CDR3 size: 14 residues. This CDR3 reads CASSWAASNEKLFF. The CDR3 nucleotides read TGTGCCAGCAGCTGGGCCGCTTCTAATGAAAAACTGTTTTTT.

CDR3 in amino acids: CASSVSGQGNSPLHF. The CDR3 nucleotides read TGTGCCAGCAGTGTGTCGGGACAGGGTAATTCACCCCTCCACTTT. The J gene is TRBJ1-6, the V gene TRBV6-4, with TRBD1 matching over 9 bases. Germline trimming cut 4 bases from V and 6 bases from J; bases unmatched to any gene: 4. The CDR3 has 15 residues. In germline, CDR1 is MRHNA, CDR2 SNTAGT.

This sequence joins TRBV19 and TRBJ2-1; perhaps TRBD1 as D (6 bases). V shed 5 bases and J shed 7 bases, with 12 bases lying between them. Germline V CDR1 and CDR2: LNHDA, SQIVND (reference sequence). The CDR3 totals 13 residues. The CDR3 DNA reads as TGTGCCAGTAGTGTCAGGGGTTCGAATGAGCAGTTCTTC. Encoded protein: CASSVRGSNEQFF. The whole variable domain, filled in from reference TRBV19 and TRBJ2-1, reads DGGITQSPKYLFRKEGQNVTLSCEQNLNHDAMYWYRQDPGQGLRLIYYSQIVNDFQKGDIAEGYSVSREKKESFPLTVTSAQKNPTAFYLCASSVRGSNEQFFGPGTRLTVL.

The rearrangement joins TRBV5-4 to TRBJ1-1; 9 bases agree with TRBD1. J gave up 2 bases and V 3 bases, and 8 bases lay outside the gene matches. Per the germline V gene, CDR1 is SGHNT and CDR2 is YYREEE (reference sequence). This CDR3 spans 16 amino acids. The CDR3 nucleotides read TGTGCCAGCAGCTCCAAGCTGGGACAGGGTAACACTGAAGCTTTCTTT. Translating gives CASSSKLGQGNTEAFF.

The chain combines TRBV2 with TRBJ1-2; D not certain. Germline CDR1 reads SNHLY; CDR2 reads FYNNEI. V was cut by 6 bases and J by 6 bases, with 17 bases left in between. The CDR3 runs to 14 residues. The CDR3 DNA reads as TGTGCCAGCAGCAGGTCGGCCGAGACCGATGGCTACACCTTC. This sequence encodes CASSRSAETDGYTF.

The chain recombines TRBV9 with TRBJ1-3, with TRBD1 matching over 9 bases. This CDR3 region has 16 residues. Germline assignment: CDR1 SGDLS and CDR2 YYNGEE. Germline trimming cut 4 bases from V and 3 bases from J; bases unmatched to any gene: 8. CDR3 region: CASSPRTGVDGNTIYF. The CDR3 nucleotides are TGTGCCAGCAGCCCCCGGACAGGGGTAGATGGAAACACCATATATTTT.

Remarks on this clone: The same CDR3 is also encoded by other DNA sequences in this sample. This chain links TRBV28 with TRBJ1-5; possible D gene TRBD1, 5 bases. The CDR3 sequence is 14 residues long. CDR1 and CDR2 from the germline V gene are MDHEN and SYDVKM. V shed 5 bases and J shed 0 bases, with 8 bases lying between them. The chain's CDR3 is CASSRGYSNQPQHF. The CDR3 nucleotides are TGTGCCAGCAGTAGGGGATATAGCAATCAGCCCCAGCATTTT.

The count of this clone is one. DNA for the CDR3: TGTGCCAGCAGCAAAATTGGAGACCCAGCCCCAGTTCCCAACCAGGGTCAAGGACAAGAGACCCAGTACTTC. Residues: CASSKIGDPAPVPNQGQGQETQYF. This chain connects TRBV21-1 to TRBJ2-5; the DNA was not compared with TRBD1, the D call given in the table. TRBV21-1 is assigned pseudogene status. This CDR3 contains 24 residues.

Here the CDR3 DNA reads TGTGCCAGCAGTGACTCGAGGGAGGGACCCGCTGGCTACGAGCAGTACGTC. It yields the protein CASSDSREGPAGYEQYV. The J gene is TRBJ2-7, the V gene TRBV6-4, with TRBD2 matching 7 bases. Germline lookup yields CDR1 MRHNA and CDR2 SNTAGT. V lost 0 bases, J lost 3 bases, and 11 bases stayed unmatched. This CDR3 spans 17 amino acids.

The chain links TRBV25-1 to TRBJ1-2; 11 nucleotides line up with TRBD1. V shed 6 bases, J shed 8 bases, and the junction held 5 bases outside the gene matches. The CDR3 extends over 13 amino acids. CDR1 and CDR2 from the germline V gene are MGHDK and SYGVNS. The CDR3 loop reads CASRGDRGKGYTF. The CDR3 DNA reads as TGTGCCAGCAGGGGGGACAGGGGGAAAGGCTACACCTTC.